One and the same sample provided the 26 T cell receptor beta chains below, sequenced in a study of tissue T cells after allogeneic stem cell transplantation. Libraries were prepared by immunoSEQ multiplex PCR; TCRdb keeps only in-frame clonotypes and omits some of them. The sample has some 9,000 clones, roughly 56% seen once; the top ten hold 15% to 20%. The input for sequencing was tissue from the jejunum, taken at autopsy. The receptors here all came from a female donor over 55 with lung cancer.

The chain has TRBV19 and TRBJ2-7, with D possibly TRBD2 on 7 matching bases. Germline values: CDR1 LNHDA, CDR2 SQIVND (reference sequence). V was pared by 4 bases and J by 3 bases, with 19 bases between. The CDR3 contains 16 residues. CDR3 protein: CASSTPPRGGSYEQYF. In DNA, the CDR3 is TGTGCCAGTAGTACTCCGCCCAGGGGCGGGAGCTACGAGCAGTACTTC.

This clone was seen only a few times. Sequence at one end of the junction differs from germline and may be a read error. The CDR3 protein is CASSVGQGASNEADTQYF. CDR3 nucleotide sequence: TGTGCTAGCAGCGTGGGACAGGGGGCGAGTAATGAAGCAGATACGCAGTATTTT. The V call is TRBV7-7, the J call TRBJ2-3, with 12 bases lining up with TRBD1. This CDR3 is 18 amino acids long. Germline loops: CDR1 SSHAT, CDR2 FNYEAQ (reference sequence).

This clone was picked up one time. CDR3 region: CASSSNRGVGETQYF. As DNA, the CDR3 is TGTGCCAGCAGCAGTAACAGGGGTGTGGGAGAGACCCAGTACTTC. The chain recombines TRBV21-1 with TRBJ2-5; TRBD1, the table's D call, lacks a check against the DNA. TRBV21-1 is annotated as a pseudogene. CDR3 length: 15 residues.

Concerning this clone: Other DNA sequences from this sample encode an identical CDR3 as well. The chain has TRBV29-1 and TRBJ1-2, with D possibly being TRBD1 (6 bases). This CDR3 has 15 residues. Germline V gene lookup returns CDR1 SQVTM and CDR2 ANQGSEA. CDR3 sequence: CRGVGAGALFYGYTF. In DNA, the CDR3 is TGCCGCGGTGTGGGGGCGGGGGCCCTCTTCTATGGCTACACCTTC.

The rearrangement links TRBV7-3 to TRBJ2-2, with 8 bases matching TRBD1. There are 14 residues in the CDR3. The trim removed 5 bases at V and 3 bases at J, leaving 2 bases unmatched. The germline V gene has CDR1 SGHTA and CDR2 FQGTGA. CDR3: CASSPGGHTGELFF. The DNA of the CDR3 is TGTGCCAGCAGCCCAGGGGGCCACACCGGGGAGCTGTTTTTT.

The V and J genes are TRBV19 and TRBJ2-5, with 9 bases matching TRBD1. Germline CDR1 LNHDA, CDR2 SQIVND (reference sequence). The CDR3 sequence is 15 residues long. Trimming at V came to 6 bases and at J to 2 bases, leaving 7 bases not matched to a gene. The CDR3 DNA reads TGTGCCAGTAGAAACACCGGGACAGGGCAAGAGACCCAGTACTTC. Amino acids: CASRNTGTGQETQYF.

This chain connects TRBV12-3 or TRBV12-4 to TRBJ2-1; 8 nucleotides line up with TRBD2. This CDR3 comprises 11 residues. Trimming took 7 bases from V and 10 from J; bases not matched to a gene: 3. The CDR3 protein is CASKGGREQFF. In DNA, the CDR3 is TGTGCCAGCAAGGGCGGGAGGGAGCAGTTCTTC.

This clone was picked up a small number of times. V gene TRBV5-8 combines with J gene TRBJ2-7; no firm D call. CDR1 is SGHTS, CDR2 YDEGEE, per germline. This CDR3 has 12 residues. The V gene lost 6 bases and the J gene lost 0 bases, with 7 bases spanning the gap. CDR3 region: CASTDASYEQYF. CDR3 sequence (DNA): TGTGCCAGCACCGACGCCTCCTACGAGCAGTACTTC.

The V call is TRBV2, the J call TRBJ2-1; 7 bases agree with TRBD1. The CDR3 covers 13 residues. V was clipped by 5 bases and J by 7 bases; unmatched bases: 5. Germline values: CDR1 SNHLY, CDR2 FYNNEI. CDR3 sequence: CASSSGQYNEQFF. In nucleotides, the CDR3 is TGTGCCAGCAGTTCGGGACAGTATAATGAGCAGTTCTTC.

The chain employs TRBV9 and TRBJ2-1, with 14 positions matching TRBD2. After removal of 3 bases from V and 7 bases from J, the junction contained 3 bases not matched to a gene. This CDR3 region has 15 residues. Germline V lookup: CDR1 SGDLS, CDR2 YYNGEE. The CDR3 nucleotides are TGTGCCAGCAGCGGACTAGCGGGGGGGCGGAATGAGCAGTTCTTC. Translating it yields CASSGLAGGRNEQFF.

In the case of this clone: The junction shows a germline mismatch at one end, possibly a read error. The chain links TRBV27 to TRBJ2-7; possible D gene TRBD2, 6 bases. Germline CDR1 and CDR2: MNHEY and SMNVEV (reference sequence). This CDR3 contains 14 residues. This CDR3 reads CASSPEGLANRWDF. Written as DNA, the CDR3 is TGTGCCAGCAGTCCCGAGGGGCTAGCGAACAGGTGGGACTTC.

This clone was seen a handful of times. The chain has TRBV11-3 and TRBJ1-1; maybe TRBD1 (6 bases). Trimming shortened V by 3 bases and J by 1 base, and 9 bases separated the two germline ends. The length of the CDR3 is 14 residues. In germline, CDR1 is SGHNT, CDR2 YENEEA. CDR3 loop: CASSFRGRNTEAFF. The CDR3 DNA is TGTGCCAGCAGCTTCAGGGGAAGGAACACTGAAGCTTTCTTT. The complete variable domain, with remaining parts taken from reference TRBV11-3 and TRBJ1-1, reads EAGVVQSPRYKIIEKKQPVAFWCNPISGHNTLYWYLQNLGQGPELLIRYENEEAVDDSQLPKDRFSAERLKGVDSTLKIQPAELGDSAVYLCASSFRGRNTEAFFGQGTRLTVV.

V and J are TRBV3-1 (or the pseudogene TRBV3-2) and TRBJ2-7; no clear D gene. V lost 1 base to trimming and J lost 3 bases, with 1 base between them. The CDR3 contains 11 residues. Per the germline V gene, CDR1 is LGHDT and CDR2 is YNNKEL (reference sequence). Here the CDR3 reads CASSQGYEQYF. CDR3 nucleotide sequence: TGTGCCAGCAGCCAAGGCTACGAGCAGTACTTC.

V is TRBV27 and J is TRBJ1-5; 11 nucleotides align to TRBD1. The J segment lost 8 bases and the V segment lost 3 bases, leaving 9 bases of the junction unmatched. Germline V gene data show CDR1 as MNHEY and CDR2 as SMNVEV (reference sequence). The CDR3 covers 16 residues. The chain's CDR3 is CASSLGGQGVTKPQHF. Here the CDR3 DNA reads TGTGCCAGCAGTTTGGGGGGACAGGGGGTGACAAAGCCCCAGCATTTT.

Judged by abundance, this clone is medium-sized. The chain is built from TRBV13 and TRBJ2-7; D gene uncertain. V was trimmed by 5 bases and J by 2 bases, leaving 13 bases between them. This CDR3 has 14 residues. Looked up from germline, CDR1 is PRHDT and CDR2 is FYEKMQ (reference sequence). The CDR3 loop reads CASSLRTRPYEQYF. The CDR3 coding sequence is TGTGCCAGCAGCCTAAGGACCAGACCCTACGAGCAGTACTTC.

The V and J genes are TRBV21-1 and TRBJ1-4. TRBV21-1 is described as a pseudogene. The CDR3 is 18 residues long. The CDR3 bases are TGTGCCAGCAGTAACGGTCTGCGGGGGGCAGGGGAAAATGAAAAACTGTTTTTT. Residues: CASSNGLRGAGENEKLFF.

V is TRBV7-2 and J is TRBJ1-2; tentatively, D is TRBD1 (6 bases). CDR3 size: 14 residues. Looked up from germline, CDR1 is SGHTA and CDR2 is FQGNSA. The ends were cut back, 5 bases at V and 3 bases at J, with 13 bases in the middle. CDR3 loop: CASSPGQNHYGYTF. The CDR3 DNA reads TGTGCCAGCAGCCCCGGACAGAATCACTATGGCTACACCTTC.

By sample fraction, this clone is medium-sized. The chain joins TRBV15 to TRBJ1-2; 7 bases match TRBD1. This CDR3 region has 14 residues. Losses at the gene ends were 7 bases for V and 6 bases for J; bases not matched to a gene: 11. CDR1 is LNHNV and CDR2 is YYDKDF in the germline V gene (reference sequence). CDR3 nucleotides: TGTGCCACCATGGTCCAGGACAGGAGAGATGGCTACACCTTC. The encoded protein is CATMVQDRRDGYTF.

The CDR3 here is CASSLGLPRSGANVLTF. As DNA, the CDR3 is TGCGCCAGCAGCCTGGGTCTCCCCCGTTCTGGGGCCAACGTCCTGACTTTC. V gene TRBV4-1 combines with J gene TRBJ2-6; no clear D. This CDR3 contains 17 residues. In germline, CDR1 is MGHRA, CDR2 YSYEKL. Trimming removed 4 bases at V and 1 base at J, with 14 bases between.

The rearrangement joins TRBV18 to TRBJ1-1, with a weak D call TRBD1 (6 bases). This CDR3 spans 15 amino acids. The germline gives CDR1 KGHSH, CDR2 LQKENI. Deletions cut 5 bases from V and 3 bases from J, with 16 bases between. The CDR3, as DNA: TGTGCCAGCTCATACAAACAGGGTAGGGACACTGAAGCTTTCTTT. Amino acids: CASSYKQGRDTEAFF. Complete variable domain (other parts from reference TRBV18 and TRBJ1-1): NAGVMQNPRHLVRRRGQEARLRCSPMKGHSHVYWYRQLPEEGLKFMVYLQKENIIDESGMPKERFSAEFPKEGPSILRIQQVVRGDSAAYFCASSYKQGRDTEAFFGQGTRLTVV.

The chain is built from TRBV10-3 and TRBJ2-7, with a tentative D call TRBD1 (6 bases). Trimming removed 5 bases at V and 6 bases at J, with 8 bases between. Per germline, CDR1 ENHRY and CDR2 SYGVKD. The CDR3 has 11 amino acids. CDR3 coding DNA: TGTGCCATCAGTACAGGGAGCGAGCAGTACTTC. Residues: CAISTGSEQYF.

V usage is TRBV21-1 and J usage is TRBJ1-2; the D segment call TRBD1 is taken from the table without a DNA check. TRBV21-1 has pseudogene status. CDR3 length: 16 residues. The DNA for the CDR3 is TGTGCCAGCAGCAAAGAGGGGACAGGGCTCTCGCATGGCTACACCTTC. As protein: CASSKEGTGLSHGYTF.

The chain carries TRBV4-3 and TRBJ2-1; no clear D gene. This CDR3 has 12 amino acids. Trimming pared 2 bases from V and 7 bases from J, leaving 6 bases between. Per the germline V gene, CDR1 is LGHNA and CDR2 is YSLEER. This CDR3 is CASSQSVNEQFF. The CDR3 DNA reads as TGCGCCAGCAGCCAATCAGTAAATGAGCAGTTCTTC.

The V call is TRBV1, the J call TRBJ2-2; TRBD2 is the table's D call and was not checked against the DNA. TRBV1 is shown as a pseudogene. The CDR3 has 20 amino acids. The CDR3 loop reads CTSSQGGPSGRIQNTGELFF. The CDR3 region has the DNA TGCACCAGCAGCCAAGGTGGGCCTAGCGGACGTATTCAAAACACCGGGGAGCTGTTTTTT.

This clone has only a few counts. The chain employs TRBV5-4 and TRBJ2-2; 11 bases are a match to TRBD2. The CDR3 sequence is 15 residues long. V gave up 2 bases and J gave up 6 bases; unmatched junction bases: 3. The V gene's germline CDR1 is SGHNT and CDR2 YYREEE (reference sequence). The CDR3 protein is CASSFQLAGAGELFF. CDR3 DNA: TGTGCCAGCAGCTTTCAACTAGCGGGAGCCGGGGAGCTGTTTTTT.

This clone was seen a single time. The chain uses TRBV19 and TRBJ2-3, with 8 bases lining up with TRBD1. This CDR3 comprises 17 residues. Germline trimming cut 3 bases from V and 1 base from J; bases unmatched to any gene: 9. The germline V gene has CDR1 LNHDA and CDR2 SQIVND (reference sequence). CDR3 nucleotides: TGTGCCAGTAGTATTGTGAGACGGGGACAGGGCACAGATACGCAGTATTTT. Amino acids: CASSIVRRGQGTDTQYF.